The T cell receptor beta chain under discussion was sequenced for a study of CXCR3-negative and CXCR3-positive naive CD8 T cells. The wider study: Roughly 1.5 +/- 0.3 million TRB reads came from each library, giving 110 million to 150 million in total.

This CDR3 spans 17 amino acids. CDR1 is SGHTA, CDR2 FQGNSA, per germline. With UMI labels, 5' RACE was used to prepare the TRB cDNA libraries. Reprocessing the 5' RACE reads, TCRdb reports a single entry for every CDR3 protein and omits DNA. The table for this sample gives 65,000 to 75,000 distinct CDR3 sequences. Of note for this clonotype: Its antigen is unknown.

General study points: In cryopreserved cells, CXCR3 expression partially decreased, and fresh PBMCs were used in most assays. From TRB CDR3 properties, TCR strength was inferred; surface CD5 did not differ between naive subsets. The TRB CDR3s that CXCR3-positive naive cells carried were more hydrophobic than those of CXCR3-negative naive cells.

The receptor was derived from a human donor in good health. Some clones in this sample may be carry-over from other donors' samples. The sequenced sample consisted of naive CXCR3+ CD8+ T cells from blood. Subset indicated: CD45RO-CCR7+CD27+CD95- naive CD8+ T cells expressing CXCR3 (TNR3+). The chain uses TRBV7-2 and TRBJ2-2; TCRdb outputs TRBD2, but without DNA this stays unchecked. The CDR3 is CASSLDAGRGLTGELFF.